Following are 21 T cell receptor beta chains from one sample sequenced in a study of CD8 T cells in ankylosing spondylitis. Findings and limits, study-wide: Made up of about eight highly homologous variants, a TCR beta motif appeared characteristic of ankylosing spondylitis blood.

Their cognate antigens are unknown. TCRdb re-derived calls from the 5' RACE reads in MiXCR, one entry per CDR3 protein. This sample has roughly 450,000 distinct CDR3 sequences, with 26% found just once. Material: blood, either unsorted or a sorted T cell fraction (not recorded which). These receptors were collected from a male donor with ankylosing spondylitis.

The table lists this clonotype with many counts. This sequence joins TRBV3-1 and TRBJ2-3; TRBD2 might be the D (5 bases). The V gene lost 0 bases and the J gene lost 2 bases, with 15 bases spanning the gap. Germline CDR1 reads LGHDT; CDR2 reads YNNKEL (reference sequence). The length of the CDR3 is 17 residues. The CDR3 loop reads CASSQDPASPLTDTQYF. The CDR3 DNA reads TGTGCCAGCAGCCAAGATCCGGCTAGCCCCCTCACAGATACGCAGTATTTT.

The chain recombines TRBV30 with TRBJ2-2; perhaps D is TRBD1 or TRBD2 (5 bases each). The V gene's germline CDR1 is GTSNPN and CDR2 SVGIG (reference sequence). V was shortened by 3 bases and J by 0 bases, with 14 bases between the two germline ends. The CDR3 has 16 amino acids. The CDR3 sequence: CAWRRDVIPNTGELFF. As DNA, the CDR3 is TGTGCCTGGAGGAGGGACGTTATTCCGAACACCGGGGAGCTGTTTTTT. The full variable domain, completed using reference TRBV30 and TRBJ2-2, is SQTIHQWPATLVQPVGSPLSLECTVEGTSNPNLYWYRQAAGRGLQLLFYSVGIGQISSEVPQNLSASRPQDRQFILSSKKLLLSDSGFYLCAWRRDVIPNTGELFFGEGSRLTVL.

This rearrangement joins TRBV12-3 or TRBV12-4 to TRBJ1-3, with unresolved D. The V and J ends lost 2 bases and 2 bases respectively, with 4 bases between them. The CDR3 is made up of 13 amino acids. The CDR3 DNA sequence: TGTGCCAGCAGTTTACGGGCTGGAAACACCATATATTTT. It is translated as CASSLRAGNTIYF.

The chain has TRBV7-2 and TRBJ2-1; the D is unclear. In germline, CDR1 is SGHTA, CDR2 FQGNSA. This CDR3 has 15 amino acids. V lost 5 bases, J lost 1 base, and 12 bases lay in between. In DNA form, the CDR3 reads TGTGCCAGCAGCCAAAGCATATCTTCCTACAATGAGCAGTTCTTC. This codes for CASSQSISSYNEQFF.

The rearrangement joins TRBV5-1 to TRBJ2-7; 8 nucleotides line up with TRBD2. Losses at the gene ends were 0 bases for V and 0 bases for J; bases not matched to a gene: 2. Germline-derived CDR1 and CDR2 are SGHRS and YFSETQ. The CDR3 is 15 residues long. This chain's CDR3 is CASSLGAGDSYEQYF. The CDR3 DNA follows: TGCGCCAGCAGCTTGGGAGCGGGAGACTCCTACGAGCAGTACTTC.

The chain is built from TRBV12-5 and TRBJ2-1; 11 nucleotides line up with TRBD2. There are 14 residues in the CDR3. After removal of 6 bases from V and 7 bases from J, the junction contained 5 bases not matched to a gene. Germline CDR1 is LGHNT and CDR2 is FRNRAP. CDR3: CASGPRTSGNEQFF. In DNA, the CDR3 is TGTGCTAGTGGCCCCCGGACTAGCGGGAATGAGCAGTTCTTC. Together with reference TRBV12-5 and TRBJ2-1, the CDR3 gives the full variable domain: DARVTQTPRHKVTEMGQEVTMRCQPILGHNTVFWYRQTMMQGLELLAYFRNRAPLDDSGMPKDRFSAEMPDATLATLKIQPSEPRDSAVYFCASGPRTSGNEQFFGPGTRLTVL.

The chain joins TRBV9 to TRBJ1-1, with D unclear. V lost 2 bases, J lost 1 base, and 6 bases lay in between. Germline CDR1 reads SGDLS; CDR2 reads YYNGEE. The CDR3 contains 13 residues. The DNA for the CDR3 is TGTGCCAGCAGCGTCCAGGCGAACACTGAAGCTTTCTTT. Protein: CASSVQANTEAFF.

The rearrangement uses TRBV18 and TRBJ1-5; no reliable D call. CDR1 and CDR2 (germline): KGHSH, LQKENI. This CDR3 region has 15 residues. Between the trimmed V and J ends, which lost 2 bases and 1 base, there was a span of 9 bases. In DNA form, the CDR3 reads TGTGCCAGCTCACCATTCGAAGGAAGCAATCAGCCCCAGCATTTT. It yields the protein CASSPFEGSNQPQHF.

This clonotype was observed a handful of times. The chain links TRBV24-1 to TRBJ2-2, with D unclear. Germline V gives CDR1 KGHDR, CDR2 SFDVKD. This CDR3 is 14 amino acids long. The germline V and J ends were trimmed by 3 bases and 5 bases, with 9 bases remaining between them. CDR3 nucleotide sequence: TGTGCCACCAGTGATCCCCCAAAGACCGGGGAGCTGTTTTTT. It specifies CATSDPPKTGELFF.

This chain connects TRBV20-1 to TRBJ2-3, with 12 bases lining up with TRBD2. The CDR3 extends over 15 amino acids. J gave up 3 bases and V 1 base, and 2 bases lay outside the gene matches. In germline, CDR1 is DFQATT, CDR2 SNEGSKA (reference sequence). The DNA for the CDR3 is TGCAGTGCTAGAGGACTAGCGGGAGTTACAGATACGCAGTATTTT. It yields the protein CSARGLAGVTDTQYF.

CDR3 amino acids: CASSYLGPSSYNSPLHF. CDR3 in DNA: TGTGCCAGCAGTTACCTCGGACCGAGCTCCTATAATTCACCCCTCCACTTT. The chain carries TRBV6-2 or TRBV6-3 and TRBJ1-6; D is ambiguous. Trimming shortened V by 2 bases and J by 0 bases, and 11 bases separated the two germline ends. From germline, CDR1 is MNHEY and CDR2 SVGEGT. The CDR3 covers 17 residues.

This clonotype has just one count. This chain uses TRBV25-1 with TRBJ2-4; TRBD1 agrees at 7 bases. CDR1 is MGHDK and CDR2 is SYGVNS in the germline V gene. V was clipped by 4 bases and J by 7 bases; unmatched bases: 7. This CDR3 is built from 14 residues. The CDR3 is CASSVNSQGNIQYF. CDR3 nucleotide sequence: TGTGCCAGCAGTGTAAATTCACAGGGGAACATTCAGTACTTC.

With regard to this clonotype: One base away lies a much larger clone, so this may be a sequencing read error. V and J are TRBV27 and TRBJ2-1, with 13 bases fitting TRBD2. The germline gives CDR1 MNHEY, CDR2 SMNVEV (reference sequence). This CDR3 is 15 amino acids long. CDR3 coding DNA: TGTGCCAGCAGTTTAATGGGACTAGCGGGATCTGAGCAGCTCTTC. Protein product: CASSLMGLAGSEQLF.

This chain links TRBV20-1 with TRBJ2-3; 7 positions agree with TRBD2. The CDR3 is 14 residues long. Germline CDR1 DFQATT, CDR2 SNEGSKA (reference sequence). V dropped 2 bases and J dropped 1; count of bases not matched to a gene: 3. DNA of the CDR3: TGCAGTGCTAGACTAGCGGATCGCACAGATACGCAGTATTTT. This codes for CSARLADRTDTQYF.

CDR3 nucleotide sequence: TGTGCCAGCAGCTTAGCCCGCGGACCGAACCTGAACACTGAAGCTTTCTTT. Its protein is CASSLARGPNLNTEAFF. The rearrangement uses TRBV7-9 and TRBJ1-1; D is undetermined. V was clipped by 0 bases and J by 0 bases, with 14 bases between them. The germline CDR1 and CDR2 sequences are SEHNR and FQNEAQ (reference sequence). The CDR3 sequence is 17 residues long.

This clonotype was observed a handful of times. V and J are TRBV12-3 or TRBV12-4 and TRBJ1-1, with D possibly TRBD1 on 5 matching bases. The CDR3 consists of 13 residues. The V end lost 7 bases, the J end lost 1 base, and 10 bases lay between the germline ends. The CDR3 region has the DNA TGTGCCAGCATTTCGACAGAGAACACTGAAGCTTTCTTT. It translates to CASISTENTEAFF.

The genes are TRBV20-1 and TRBJ2-5; 10 nucleotides align to TRBD2. The germline gives CDR1 DFQATT, CDR2 SNEGSKA (reference sequence). This CDR3 is 11 amino acids long. The CDR3 sequence: CTSGREETQYF. CDR3 sequence (DNA): TGCACGAGCGGGAGGGAAGAGACCCAGTACTTC.

The V gene is TRBV3-1, the J gene TRBJ2-5; D not resolved. The ends were cut back, 0 bases at V and 6 bases at J, with 8 bases in the middle. Germline V gives CDR1 LGHDT, CDR2 YNNKEL (reference sequence). The CDR3 has 13 amino acids. The CDR3 sequence: CASSQDGGKTQYF. CDR3 DNA: TGTGCCAGCAGCCAAGATGGCGGAAAGACCCAGTACTTC.

This clonotype was counted a few times. The chain is built from TRBV14 and TRBJ2-2; 8 bases match TRBD2. This CDR3 has 20 residues. J was trimmed by 3 bases and V by 0 bases; bases with no gene match: 15. Germline V gene lookup returns CDR1 SGHDN and CDR2 FVKESK. CDR3 loop: CASSQEGRLASPLDTGELFF. The CDR3, as DNA: TGTGCCAGCAGCCAAGAAGGAAGACTAGCGAGCCCATTGGACACCGGGGAGCTGTTTTTT.

The rearrangement uses TRBV4-1 and TRBJ1-4; D not certain. Trimming pared 1 base from V and 6 bases from J, leaving 12 bases between. The CDR3 runs to 15 residues. Germline loops: CDR1 MGHRA, CDR2 YSYEKL. The CDR3 nucleotides are TGCGCCAGCAGCCAAGTTAATATTAGGGATGAAAAACTGTTTTTT. Protein product: CASSQVNIRDEKLFF.

This clonotype was picked up a small number of times. The chain is built from TRBV5-1 and TRBJ2-4; D is possibly TRBD1 (6 bases). Germline-derived CDR1 and CDR2 are SGHRS and YFSETQ. V lost 3 bases, J lost 0 bases, and 13 bases lay in between. CDR3 size: 16 residues. In DNA, the CDR3 is TGCGCCAGCAGCTCGGACAGTTACCGAGCCAAAAACATTCAGTACTTC. It yields the protein CASSSDSYRAKNIQYF.